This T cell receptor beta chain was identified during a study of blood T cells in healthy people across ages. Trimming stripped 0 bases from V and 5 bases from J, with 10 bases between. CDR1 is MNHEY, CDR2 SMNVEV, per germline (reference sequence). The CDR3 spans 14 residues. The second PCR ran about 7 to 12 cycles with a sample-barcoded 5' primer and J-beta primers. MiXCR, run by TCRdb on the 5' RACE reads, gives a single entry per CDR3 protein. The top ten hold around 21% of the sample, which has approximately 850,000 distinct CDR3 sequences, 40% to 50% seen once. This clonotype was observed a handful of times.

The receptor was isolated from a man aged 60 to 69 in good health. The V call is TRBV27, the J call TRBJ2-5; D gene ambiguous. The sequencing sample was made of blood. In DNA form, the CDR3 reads TGTGCCAGCAGTTTATCGGGCCAGTGGGAGACCCAGTACTTC. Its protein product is CASSLSGQWETQYF.